The 10 T cell receptor beta chains given below trace back to one sample, sequenced in a study of beta chain features in type 1 diabetes. Study-wide points: In every one of the four CD4+ subsets, TCRB CDR3s were moderately but significantly shorter in Type 1 diabetes patients.

Their antigens are not known. TCRB transcripts that were expressed got sequenced, as all of the isolated RNA had been reverse transcribed. TCRdb's table, derived via immunoSEQ multiplex PCR, lists solely in-frame clones and lacks some. The sample consists of about 230,000 clones, about a sixth of them appearing once. The sample comprised naive CD4+ T cells from blood. The origin of the receptors is a man younger than 40 with type 1 diabetes.

J is TRBJ2-7 and V is TRBV7-2; the D gene is possibly TRBD2 (5 bases). Trimming removed 5 bases at V and 1 base at J, with 15 bases between. The germline V gene encodes CDR1 SGHTA and CDR2 FQGNSA. The CDR3 is 15 amino acids. DNA for the CDR3: TGTGCCAGCAGCGTTGTCGCGGGTGATTCCTACGAGCAGTACTTC. Amino acids: CASSVVAGDSYEQYF.

In this sample, this clone turned up a few times. This chain uses TRBV5-1 with TRBJ2-5; the match to TRBD1 covers 8 bases. The CDR3 loop spans 14 amino acids. Germline CDR1 SGHRS, CDR2 YFSETQ. With 4 bases clipped from V and 6 bases from J, the junction kept 8 bases outside the gene matches. CDR3 residues: CASSIGQGEKTQYF. CDR3 nucleotide sequence: TGCGCCAGCAGCATTGGACAGGGCGAGAAGACCCAGTACTTC.

This clone has only a few counts. The chain is built from TRBV5-4 and TRBJ2-3, with 8 bases fitting TRBD2. The ends lost 3 bases at V and 0 bases at J; junction bases unmatched: 6. Germline-derived CDR1 and CDR2 are SGHNT and YYREEE (reference sequence). CDR3 length: 16 amino acids. CDR3 amino acids: CASSSTRGASTDTQYF. CDR3 nucleotide sequence: TGTGCCAGCAGCTCCACGCGGGGGGCTAGCACAGATACGCAGTATTTT.

This chain connects TRBV9 to TRBJ1-3; D perhaps matches TRBD1 (5 bases). Between the trimmed V and J ends, which lost 0 bases and 4 bases, there was a span of 8 bases. CDR1 and CDR2 (germline): SGDLS, YYNGEE. This CDR3 spans 14 amino acids. The CDR3 here is CASSVARAGNTIYF. The CDR3, as DNA: TGTGCCAGCAGCGTAGCCAGGGCGGGAAACACCATATATTTT. Filled out from reference TRBV9 and TRBJ1-3, the complete variable domain reads DSGVTQTPKHLITATGQRVTLRCSPRSGDLSVYWYQQSLDQGLQFLIQYYNGEERAKGNILERFSAQQFPDLHSELNLSSLELGDSALYFCASSVARAGNTIYFGEGSWLTVV.

There are a few counts of this clone. This chain links TRBV29-1 with TRBJ1-3; TRBD1 is a possible D gene (5 bases). The V end lost 6 bases, the J end lost 7 bases, and 19 bases lay between the germline ends. The germline CDR1 and CDR2 sequences are SQVTM and ANQGSEA. The CDR3 length is 14 residues. CDR3: CSVPGQGVGNTIYF. CDR3 coding DNA: TGCAGCGTCCCCGGGCAGGGAGTTGGGAACACCATATATTTT.

V usage is TRBV30 and J usage is TRBJ2-1; D may correspond to TRBD1 or TRBD2 (5 bases each). Trimming pared 2 bases from V and 7 bases from J, leaving 15 bases between. CDR3 length equals 14 residues. Germline loops: CDR1 GTSNPN, CDR2 SVGIG (reference sequence). The CDR3 nucleotides are TGTGCCTGGAGTCGGGACGAAGCTGGAAATGAGCAGTTCTTC. This translates into CAWSRDEAGNEQFF.

The chain employs TRBV10-3 and TRBJ2-3; no clear D. The V gene's germline CDR1 is ENHRY and CDR2 SYGVKD. Deletions cut 3 bases from V and 4 bases from J, with 11 bases between. The CDR3 is 14 residues long. The CDR3 bases are TGTGCCATCAGTGATATGAGCGTCCCAGATACGCAGTATTTT. Its protein is CAISDMSVPDTQYF.

The rearrangement uses TRBV18 and TRBJ2-1; D is unresolved. The CDR3 runs to 18 residues. Trimming took 4 bases from V and 1 from J, leaving 20 bases between them. CDR1 and CDR2 from the germline V gene are KGHSH and LQKENI. The CDR3 DNA is TGTGCCAGCTCACTTTACGGCACTACCCTTCGATCCTACAATGAGCAGTTCTTC. This translates into CASSLYGTTLRSYNEQFF.

This clone was counted only a few times. The J gene is TRBJ2-5, the V gene TRBV10-3; D not certain. V gave up 10 bases and J gave up 5 bases, with 14 bases separating them. Germline lookup yields CDR1 ENHRY and CDR2 SYGVKD. The CDR3 has 12 amino acids. The CDR3 bases are TGTGCCACGAAGCAGGTCGGGGAGACCCAGTACTTC. Encoded protein: CATKQVGETQYF.

CDR3 loop: CAILADYNEQFF. The CDR3 DNA reads TGTGCCATCTTAGCCGACTACAATGAGCAGTTCTTC. The chain carries TRBV10-3 and TRBJ2-1; D ambiguous. The CDR3 extends over 12 amino acids. The V and J ends lost 8 bases and 3 bases respectively, with 8 bases between them. Germline V CDR1 and CDR2: ENHRY, SYGVKD.